The 30 T cell receptor beta chains reported below all come from one sample, sequenced in a study of T cell therapy after organ transplantation. Sequencing was performed with immunoSEQ multiplex PCR; in TCRdb, only in-frame clones are kept and a portion is missing. The sample comprises 20,000 to 25,000 clones, roughly 84% of which are singletons, and 30% to 40% rests with the top ten. The time point was: 20-29 weeks after completion of therapy. The antigens for these receptors are not known. Sequenced here: CD8+ T cells from blood, sampled after autologous CMV-specific T cell therapy. These receptors were taken from a human patient who had received a solid organ transplant and had CMV disease. T cells may partly derive from the graft donor.

The chain couples TRBV9 to TRBJ1-2; D remains unclear. Trimming removed 3 bases from V and 4 bases from J, with 4 bases in between. This CDR3 spans 11 amino acids. Germline values: CDR1 SGDLS, CDR2 YYNGEE. In DNA form, the CDR3 reads TGTGCCAGCAGCGGCCCCTATGGCTACACCTTC. Its protein product is CASSGPYGYTF. Full variable domain (remainder filled in from reference TRBV9 and TRBJ1-2): DSGVTQTPKHLITATGQRVTLRCSPRSGDLSVYWYQQSLDQGLQFLIQYYNGEERAKGNILERFSAQQFPDLHSELNLSSLELGDSALYFCASSGPYGYTFGSGTRLTVV.

The rearrangement links TRBV7-9 to TRBJ2-5, with unresolved D. In germline, CDR1 is SEHNR, CDR2 FQNEAQ (reference sequence). V lost 5 bases and J lost 2, with 6 bases in between. This CDR3 contains 12 residues. The CDR3 spells CASSPIQETQYF. CDR3 sequence (DNA): TGTGCCAGCAGCCCGATACAAGAGACCCAGTACTTC.

V usage is TRBV6-1 and J usage is TRBJ2-7, with D perhaps matching TRBD2 (5 bases). The CDR3 length is 12 residues. The V gene lost 8 bases and the J gene lost 0 bases, with 8 bases spanning the gap. Germline V gives CDR1 MNHNS, CDR2 SASEGT. In nucleotides, the CDR3 is TGTGCCAGCGAGGGAACCTCCTACGAGCAGTACTTC. As protein: CASEGTSYEQYF.

The chain carries TRBV6-6 and TRBJ2-7; D might be TRBD1 (6 bases). The CDR3 has 16 amino acids. Germline V gives CDR1 MNHNY, CDR2 SVGAGI (reference sequence). Trimming cost V 0 bases and J 4 bases, with 16 bases left between them. In DNA form, the CDR3 reads TGTGCCAGCAGTTACTCGAGTCCCGGGACACCTTACGAGCAGTACTTC. Amino acids: CASSYSSPGTPYEQYF.

This chain links TRBV4-3 with TRBJ2-1; tentative D call: TRBD1 (6 bases). The ends were cut back, 1 base at V and 8 bases at J, with 15 bases in the middle. In germline, CDR1 is LGHNA, CDR2 YSLEER. The CDR3 has 15 amino acids. In DNA, the CDR3 is TGCGCCAGCAGCCAAGGCTACAGGGTTATGGATGAGCAGTTCTTC. Its translation: CASSQGYRVMDEQFF.

V is TRBV30 and J is TRBJ1-1; D is ambiguous. Trimming shortened V by 2 bases and J by 0 bases, and 7 bases separated the two germline ends. Looked up from germline, CDR1 is GTSNPN and CDR2 is SVGIG (reference sequence). CDR3 length: 13 amino acids. CDR3 amino acids: CAWSLEMNTEAFF. The CDR3 coding sequence is TGTGCCTGGAGTTTGGAGATGAACACTGAAGCTTTCTTT.

The chain recombines TRBV11-3 with TRBJ1-6; D not resolved. Germline CDR1 reads SGHNT; CDR2 reads YENEEA. Trimming took 7 bases from V and 0 from J, leaving 10 bases between them. The CDR3 extends over 15 amino acids. The CDR3 region has the DNA TGTGCCAGCAAAAATGCCAGCTCCTATAATTCACCCCTCCACTTT. As protein: CASKNASSYNSPLHF.

This chain uses TRBV18 with TRBJ2-7; D is uncertain. Germline-derived CDR1 and CDR2 are KGHSH and LQKENI. Trimming stripped 2 bases from V and 6 bases from J, with 14 bases between. The CDR3 sequence is 14 residues long. The CDR3: CASSPSRSPVEQYF. CDR3 nucleotides: TGTGCCAGCTCACCATCGAGGAGCCCGGTCGAGCAGTACTTC.

The chain is built from TRBV7-3 and TRBJ2-3; D may correspond to TRBD1 or TRBD2 (5 bases each). Germline V lookup: CDR1 SGHTA, CDR2 FQGTGA. The CDR3 covers 15 residues. Trimming pared 5 bases from V and 2 bases from J, leaving 14 bases between. CDR3 protein: CASSTRDGSTDTQYF. The CDR3 DNA reads as TGTGCCAGCAGCACCAGGGACGGATCCACAGATACGCAGTATTTT.

This clone is a singleton in its sample. The chain recombines TRBV9 with TRBJ2-3, with TRBD2 matching 11 bases. Germline V lookup: CDR1 SGDLS, CDR2 YYNGEE. The CDR3 has 17 residues. Trimming at V came to 0 bases and at J to 3 bases, leaving 6 bases not matched to a gene. The CDR3 DNA reads TGTGCCAGCAGCGTAGATCTAGCGGGAGGTCTAACAGATACGCAGTATTTT. Residues: CASSVDLAGGLTDTQYF.

The J gene is TRBJ1-1, the V gene TRBV5-5; D is unclear. CDR3 length: 13 residues. Trimming removed 1 base at V and 1 base at J, with 5 bases between. Per the germline V gene, CDR1 is SGHKS and CDR2 is YYEKEE (reference sequence). The CDR3 here is CASSLRGNTEAFF. In DNA form, the CDR3 reads TGTGCCAGCAGCTTGCGGGGGAACACTGAAGCTTTCTTT.

By sample share, this clone is hyperexpanded. The chain is built from TRBV6-5 and TRBJ1-2, with D possibly being TRBD1 (6 bases). The CDR3 length is 15 residues. V was clipped by 0 bases and J by 5 bases, with 13 bases between them. CDR1 MNHEY and CDR2 SVGAGI come from the germline V gene. CDR3 coding DNA: TGTGCCAGCAGTTACTCGTCGGGGGCCGAGTATGGCTACACCTTC. Amino acids: CASSYSSGAEYGYTF.

V is TRBV6-4 and J is TRBJ2-2; D perhaps matches TRBD2 (5 bases). The length of the CDR3 is 15 residues. The germline V and J ends were trimmed by 0 bases and 0 bases, with 5 bases remaining between them. Germline CDR1 reads MRHNA; CDR2 reads SNTAGT. This CDR3 reads CASSDSSANTGELFF. The CDR3 DNA reads TGTGCCAGCAGTGACTCTAGCGCGAACACCGGGGAGCTGTTTTTT.

The J gene is TRBJ2-1, the V gene TRBV7-9; D is possibly TRBD1 or TRBD2 (6 bases each). The ends were cut back, 5 bases at V and 7 bases at J, with 9 bases in the middle. Germline V lookup: CDR1 SEHNR, CDR2 FQNEAQ (reference sequence). The CDR3 covers 12 residues. CDR3 region: CASSKGGNEQFF. Here the CDR3 DNA reads TGTGCCAGCAGCAAAGGGGGGAATGAGCAGTTCTTC.

The V gene is TRBV7-6, the J gene TRBJ2-2; 8 bases are shared with TRBD1. The CDR3 is 16 residues long. Germline V gene lookup returns CDR1 SGHVS and CDR2 FNYEAQ. V trimming: 3 bases; J trimming: 8 bases; junction bases outside the gene matches: 11. The chain's CDR3 is CASSLTRTGKLGELFF. The CDR3 bases are TGTGCCAGCAGCTTGACGAGGACAGGGAAGTTGGGGGAGCTGTTTTTT.

The genes are TRBV27 and TRBJ2-1; tentatively, D is TRBD2 (5 bases). Trimming cost V 5 bases and J 10 bases, with 12 bases left between them. Germline CDR1 is MNHEY and CDR2 is SMNVEV (reference sequence). The CDR3 has 12 residues. The CDR3 DNA sequence: TGTGCCAGCAGTACCTCACTAGTAGAGCAGTTCTTC. Protein: CASSTSLVEQFF.

The V gene is TRBV14, the J gene TRBJ2-7; D gene unclear. The germline V gene encodes CDR1 SGHDN and CDR2 FVKESK. The CDR3 length is 15 residues. Trimming took off 4 bases at V and 3 bases at J, with 16 bases between the two ends. Written as DNA, the CDR3 is TGTGCCAGCAGCCTGGGTTCTCGTCCTATCTACGAGCAGTACTTC. Protein sequence: CASSLGSRPIYEQYF.

The chain's CDR3 is CASSDLGLENTQYF. In DNA, the CDR3 is TGTGCCAGCAGTGACCTGGGACTAGAGAATACGCAGTATTTT. The chain uses TRBV2 and TRBJ2-3; TRBD2 aligns across 8 bases. CDR1 is SNHLY and CDR2 is FYNNEI in the germline V gene. This CDR3 is 14 amino acids long. Losses at the gene ends were 3 bases for V and 7 bases for J; bases not matched to a gene: 6.

This sequence joins TRBV9 and TRBJ2-7, with 8 bases aligning to TRBD1. The CDR3 is 14 amino acids. CDR1 and CDR2 from the germline V gene are SGDLS and YYNGEE. The V gene end was trimmed by 3 bases and the J gene end by 5 bases; junction bases not matched to a gene: 7. This chain's CDR3 is CASSGGQGWNEQYF. CDR3 coding DNA: TGTGCCAGCAGCGGCGGACAGGGTTGGAACGAGCAGTACTTC.

This clone came up a few times. The rearrangement joins TRBV4-3 to TRBJ2-2, with D possibly being TRBD1 (5 bases). The V end was cut by 1 base, the J end by 5 bases, with 14 bases between. Germline CDR1 reads LGHNA; CDR2 reads YSLEER. CDR3 length: 16 residues. The CDR3 sequence: CASSQGSPGQTGELFF. The DNA of the CDR3 is TGCGCCAGCAGCCAAGGGTCCCCAGGGCAGACCGGGGAGCTGTTTTTT.

Within the sample, this clone is medium-sized. This rearrangement joins TRBV7-9 to TRBJ2-7; 11 bases line up with TRBD2. CDR1 is SEHNR, CDR2 FQNEAQ, per germline (reference sequence). This CDR3 region has 16 residues. V lost 3 bases to trimming and J lost 0 bases; unmatched junction nucleotides: 4. The CDR3 sequence is CASSLASGRSSYEQYF. CDR3 bases: TGTGCCAGCAGCTTGGCTAGCGGGAGGAGCTCCTACGAGCAGTACTTC.

The chain combines TRBV19 with TRBJ1-4; TRBD1 matches 7 bases. Germline trimming cut 5 bases from V and 8 bases from J; bases unmatched to any gene: 11. CDR1 LNHDA and CDR2 SQIVND come from the germline V gene (reference sequence). This CDR3 has 15 amino acids. CDR3 bases: TGTGCCAGTAGTCCCCGGGACAGCCTCTCCGAAAAACTGTTTTTT. This translates into CASSPRDSLSEKLFF. Using reference TRBV19 and TRBJ1-4 for the parts outside the CDR3, the full variable domain is DGGITQSPKYLFRKEGQNVTLSCEQNLNHDAMYWYRQDPGQGLRLIYYSQIVNDFQKGDIAEGYSVSREKKESFPLTVTSAQKNPTAFYLCASSPRDSLSEKLFFGSGTQLSVL.

V and J are TRBV27 and TRBJ2-1; either TRBD1 or TRBD2 may fit D (5 bases each). The CDR3 consists of 14 residues. Germline CDR1 reads MNHEY; CDR2 reads SMNVEV (reference sequence). The V end lost 5 bases, the J end lost 1 base, and 9 bases lay between the germline ends. The CDR3 spells CASSTGRSYNEQFF. DNA for the CDR3: TGTGCCAGCAGTACGGGACGATCCTACAATGAGCAGTTCTTC.

This sequence joins TRBV28 and TRBJ2-5; 10 bases agree with TRBD2. The J segment lost 1 base and the V segment lost 6 bases, leaving 11 bases of the junction unmatched. This CDR3 contains 17 residues. Germline values: CDR1 MDHEN, CDR2 SYDVKM. The CDR3 bases are TGTGCCAGCAGCTCTAGACTAGCGGGCATCCTCCAAGAGACCCAGTACTTC. Protein product: CASSSRLAGILQETQYF.

V and J are TRBV6-5 and TRBJ1-2, with no clear D. Germline V gives CDR1 MNHEY, CDR2 SVGAGI. The CDR3 length is 13 residues. V shed 5 bases and J shed 1 base, with 8 bases lying between them. The CDR3 bases are TGTGCCAGCAGTACAGACAATAACTATGGCTACACCTTC. Residues: CASSTDNNYGYTF.

The V and J genes are TRBV4-3 and TRBJ2-2; 7 positions match TRBD2. CDR1 and CDR2 (germline): LGHNA, YSLEER. This CDR3 spans 19 amino acids. V lost 0 bases to trimming and J lost 4 bases; unmatched junction nucleotides: 14. The chain's CDR3 is CASSQDASGGNSGTGELFF. The CDR3, as DNA: TGCGCCAGCAGCCAAGATGCTTCGGGAGGAAATAGCGGCACCGGGGAGCTGTTTTTT.

This chain uses TRBV27 with TRBJ2-1, with TRBD2 matching over 9 bases. The CDR3 has 17 residues. Losses at the gene ends were 0 bases for V and 1 base for J; bases not matched to a gene: 4. Germline loops: CDR1 MNHEY, CDR2 SMNVEV (reference sequence). CDR3 protein: CASSLSPAGGSYNEQFF. The CDR3 nucleotides are TGTGCCAGCAGTTTATCCCCAGCGGGAGGATCCTACAATGAGCAGTTCTTC.

The rearrangement uses TRBV7-2 and TRBJ1-5; 7 bases are shared with TRBD1. This CDR3 is built from 15 residues. Germline CDR1 SGHTA, CDR2 FQGNSA. Trimming took 4 bases from V and 0 from J; bases not matched to a gene: 3. The CDR3 reads CASSSTGSSNQPQHF. The CDR3 coding sequence is TGTGCCAGCAGCTCGACAGGGAGTAGCAATCAGCCCCAGCATTTT. Based on the CDR3 plus reference TRBV7-2 and TRBJ1-5, the full variable domain is GAGVSQSPSNKVTEKGKDVELRCDPISGHTALYWYRQSLGQGLEFLIYFQGNSAPDKSGLPSDRFSAERTGGSVSTLTIQRTQQEDSAVYLCASSSTGSSNQPQHFGDGTRLSIL.

The V call is TRBV7-3, the J call TRBJ2-1; D is undetermined. The V gene's germline CDR1 is SGHTA and CDR2 FQGTGA. The CDR3 loop spans 15 amino acids. V lost 0 bases and J 0 bases, leaving 6 bases between the germline ends. The CDR3 nucleotides read TGTGCCAGCAGCTTAACTCAGAGCTCCTACAATGAGCAGTTCTTC. This translates into CASSLTQSSYNEQFF.

The chain employs TRBV27 and TRBJ2-5; the match to TRBD1 covers 9 bases. The CDR3 contains 17 residues. Germline V gene sequence: CDR1 MNHEY, CDR2 SMNVEV (reference sequence). Losses at the gene ends were 0 bases for V and 5 bases for J; bases not matched to a gene: 10. The CDR3 DNA reads as TGTGCCAGCAGTTTATCGAGAGGACAGGGGCCCCGCGAGACCCAGTACTTC. Its protein is CASSLSRGQGPRETQYF.